Shown below are 3 T cell receptor beta chains from a single sample sequenced in a study of T cell responses to AZD1222 COVID-19 vaccine (dated by TCRdb to the early 2020s). Preparation of the library involved the immunoSEQ multiplex PCR assay. TCRdb mirrors the immuneACCESS table, restricted to in-frame sequences. Some clones are absent from its copies; in checked studies, under half trace to an unresolved V gene, and the reason for the others is unknown. For this sample the table gives about 120,000 clones, of which approximately 87% were detected only once. The top ten clonotypes cover roughly 12% of the sample. What this sample's time point label stands for: baseline before first vaccination. The sample was peripheral blood, taken on day 0 of AZD1222 vaccination. The receptors were sampled from an adult in good health.

The genes are TRBV18 and TRBJ1-1; D call uncertain. The CDR3 is 14 residues long. Germline assignment: CDR1 KGHSH and CDR2 LQKENI. The V end was cut by 5 bases, the J end by 1 base, with 11 bases between. This CDR3 reads CASSATRQNTEAFF. The CDR3 DNA reads as TGTGCCAGCTCAGCCACCCGGCAGAACACTGAAGCTTTCTTT.

J is TRBJ1-2 and V is TRBV6-6; TRBD1 aligns across 7 bases. The CDR3 contains 13 residues. The J segment lost 14 bases and the V segment lost 5 bases, leaving 14 bases of the junction unmatched. Germline CDR1 is MNHNY and CDR2 is SVGAGI (reference sequence). CDR3 region: CASSQGEGGPYTF. Written as DNA, the CDR3 is TGTGCCAGCAGTCAGGGGGAAGGAGGGCCTTATACCTTC.

CDR3: CASSLGAGGGYEQYF. The CDR3 region has the DNA TGCGCCAGCAGCTTGGGAGCGGGTGGCGGTTACGAGCAGTACTTC. The chain carries TRBV5-1 and TRBJ2-7; perhaps TRBD2 as D (6 bases). Germline CDR1 SGHRS, CDR2 YFSETQ. V lost 0 bases, J lost 4 bases, and 14 bases lay in between. The CDR3 sequence is 15 residues long.